The source of this T cell receptor (beta chain) is a study of T cell changes during pregnancy in multiple sclerosis. Profiling relied on immunoSEQ multiplex PCR, and the TCRdb table lists in-frame clones only, not all of them. The data hold tens of thousands of clones, with over 95% observed a single time. V was pared by 6 bases and J by 4 bases, with 7 bases of the junction left unmatched. Per germline, CDR1 MDHEN and CDR2 SYDVKM. The CDR3 has 15 amino acids. Sample: CD8+ T cells from peripheral blood mononuclear cells, taken after pregnancy. The sequence came from a female donor with multiple sclerosis, enrolled in a pregnancy study. The chain recombines TRBV28 with TRBJ2-4; TRBD1 matches at 9 bases. The chain's CDR3 is CASRIQGAPKNIQYF. The DNA for the CDR3 is TGTGCCAGCAGAATACAGGGGGCGCCTAAAAACATTCAGTACTTC.